The following is a T cell receptor beta chain sequence with its context. The target antigen is unknown. Constant-segment primers were used for 5'RACE, and the resulting TCR alpha and TCR beta cDNA libraries carried sample barcodes and UMIs. TCRdb analysed the 5' RACE reads with MiXCR anew, one entry per CDR3 protein. The table has 400,000 to 450,000 distinct CDR3 sequences, approximately 19% seen once. These data are taken from a study of T-cell memory formation after mild COVID-19. General study findings and limits: Nothing showed for sure that second-wave clones peaking on day 37 were SARS-CoV-2 specific. The study found balanced CD4/CD8 in clones contracting day 15 to 85 and a CD4+ lean in later expanders. Some responding clones appeared in pre-infection memory, suggesting cross-reactive memory joined.

The CDR3 is 14 residues long. Losses at the gene ends were 4 bases for V and 5 bases for J; bases not matched to a gene: 5. Germline lookup yields CDR1 SGHRS and CDR2 YFSETQ. This receptor was taken from a man between 18 and 35 years old who had mild COVID-19 (a few samples of this study predate the infection). Cell type and time point are not known. The V and J genes are TRBV5-1 and TRBJ2-5, with 10 positions matching TRBD1. The sequenced sample was PBMCs or a T cell subset sorted from them (not recorded which). The CDR3 spells CASSQTGGSETQYF. The DNA for the CDR3 is TGCGCCAGCAGCCAGACAGGGGGCAGCGAGACCCAGTACTTC.